This entry lists 26 T cell receptor beta chains sequenced from one sample in a study of vaccination and CD4 T cells after COVID-19. Cultured CD4+ T cells had their DNA profiled by the Oncomine TCR Beta short-read assay. TCRdb independently ran MiXCR on the PCR reads; one entry per CDR3 protein. The repertoire holds roughly 12,000 distinct CDR3 sequences, with around 61% as singletons. These receptors' targets are unknown. The sample's treatment: roughly 10-day PBMC culture with coronavirus spike peptide pools or control peptides (ViraFEST assay). Sequenced input: CD4+ T cells from blood, cultured in vitro. All receptors derive from a human donor who had recovered from COVID-19.

The rearrangement joins TRBV20-1 to TRBJ2-4, with D perhaps matching TRBD2 (6 bases). CDR3 size: 16 residues. The V gene lost 0 bases and the J gene lost 1 base, with 13 bases spanning the gap. Germline CDR1 reads DFQATT; CDR2 reads SNEGSKA (reference sequence). The CDR3 protein is CSARDLAAGAKNIQYF. In DNA, the CDR3 is TGCAGTGCTAGAGATCTGGCGGCGGGGGCCAAAAACATTCAGTACTTC.

This clonotype appeared a few times. This CDR3 reads CASSRGRLGVTGYTF. DNA for the CDR3: TGTGCCAGTAGCAGGGGGCGCCTCGGGGTTACTGGCTACACCTTC. The chain links TRBV19 to TRBJ1-2, with 8 bases identical to TRBD1. CDR1 and CDR2 from the germline V gene are LNHDA and SQIVND (reference sequence). V gave up 6 bases and J gave up 7 bases; unmatched junction bases: 13. The CDR3 is made up of 15 amino acids.

The V gene is TRBV6-1, the J gene TRBJ1-5; a weak D match, TRBD1 (5 bases). Germline V gene lookup returns CDR1 MNHNS and CDR2 SASEGT. The CDR3 totals 14 residues. With 8 bases removed from V and 3 bases from J, the gap between germline ends came to 14 bases. CDR3 nucleotides: TGTGCCAGCGACCTGGGGGATTTCAATCAGCCCCAGCATTTT. Translating it yields CASDLGDFNQPQHF.

The chain combines TRBV20-1 with TRBJ2-7, with 9 nucleotides matching TRBD1. Per the germline V gene, CDR1 is DFQATT and CDR2 is SNEGSKA (reference sequence). The CDR3 is 16 residues long. The J segment lost 1 base and the V segment lost 3 bases, leaving 10 bases of the junction unmatched. CDR3 nucleotides: TGCAGTGCTAGCGCCGGGACAGGGTACGCGTCCTACGAGCAGTACTTC. This gives the protein CSASAGTGYASYEQYF.

The chain combines TRBV6-2 or TRBV6-3 with TRBJ2-3, with 12 bases lining up with TRBD2. The germline gives CDR1 MNHEY, CDR2 SVGEGT. The CDR3 has 16 residues. The junction had 3 bases not matched to a gene; V was cut back by 5 bases and J by 0 bases. In nucleotides, the CDR3 is TGTGCCAGCAGTAACGGACTAGCGGGAAGCACAGATACGCAGTATTTT. Its translation: CASSNGLAGSTDTQYF.

The chain joins TRBV7-9 to TRBJ2-5, with 15 bases matching TRBD2. Per the germline V gene, CDR1 is SEHNR and CDR2 is FQNEAQ (reference sequence). J lost 5 bases, V lost 5 bases, and 9 bases had no gene match. The CDR3 consists of 17 residues. CDR3 residues: CASSPNYGLAGGETQYF. The CDR3 DNA is TGTGCCAGCAGCCCTAATTACGGACTAGCGGGAGGGGAGACCCAGTACTTC.

The rearrangement links TRBV12-3 or TRBV12-4 to TRBJ1-6; D gene ambiguous. The V gene lost 6 bases and the J gene lost 6 bases, with 6 bases spanning the gap. This CDR3 has 12 residues. CDR3 in amino acids: CASSHSNSPLHF. CDR3 nucleotides: TGTGCCAGCAGCCACAGTAATTCACCCCTCCACTTT.

This clonotype was observed a few times. The chain recombines TRBV21-1 with TRBJ1-2; the table calls TRBD1, which could not be checked here. TRBV21-1 is designated a pseudogene. There are 13 residues in the CDR3. The CDR3 sequence: CASLQTGANGYTF. The CDR3 DNA follows: TGTGCCAGCCTCCAGACAGGGGCGAATGGCTACACCTTC.

This chain joins TRBV20-1 and TRBJ2-1; 10 bases fit TRBD2. The ends lost 3 bases at V and 9 bases at J; junction bases unmatched: 5. The CDR3 runs 13 residues. In germline, CDR1 is DFQATT, CDR2 SNEGSKA (reference sequence). CDR3: CSASSLAGVEQFF. For the CDR3, the DNA is TGCAGTGCTAGCTCGCTAGCGGGAGTTGAGCAGTTCTTC.

This chain joins TRBV4-2 and TRBJ2-3; D remains unclear. V was clipped by 1 base and J by 3 bases, with 11 bases between them. CDR3 length equals 15 residues. The germline V gene encodes CDR1 LGHNA and CDR2 YNFKEQ. The CDR3 DNA is TGTGCCAGCAGCCAAGGGGGTTTGGGGACAGATACGCAGTATTTT. Its protein is CASSQGGLGTDTQYF.

The V gene is TRBV5-4, the J gene TRBJ2-7; possible D gene TRBD1, 5 bases. From germline, CDR1 is SGHNT and CDR2 YYREEE (reference sequence). CDR3 length: 14 residues. Trimming left V 2 bases short and J 6 bases short, with 15 bases between. In DNA form, the CDR3 reads TGTGCCAGCAGCTTAGATCAGGGAAGGCCCGAGCAGTACTTC. This encodes CASSLDQGRPEQYF.

The V and J genes are TRBV24-1 and TRBJ2-2, with 9 bases matching TRBD1. The germline CDR1 and CDR2 sequences are KGHDR and SFDVKD. V dropped 7 bases and J dropped 5; count of bases not matched to a gene: 10. The CDR3 consists of 16 residues. The CDR3 region is CATSPVGTGKTGELFF. The CDR3 region has the DNA TGTGCCACCAGCCCCGTAGGGACAGGGAAGACCGGGGAGCTGTTTTTT.

The chain employs TRBV10-3 and TRBJ2-3; D is unresolved. The CDR3 contains 15 residues. The germline gives CDR1 ENHRY, CDR2 SYGVKD. With 0 bases removed from V and 0 bases from J, the gap between germline ends came to 7 bases. CDR3 residues: CAISESSVSTDTQYF. DNA for the CDR3: TGTGCCATCAGTGAGTCTTCTGTGAGCACAGATACGCAGTATTTT.

This chain connects TRBV20-1 to TRBJ2-7; D uncertain. CDR3 length equals 14 residues. Trimming stripped 3 bases from V and 0 bases from J, with 12 bases between. Germline lookup yields CDR1 DFQATT and CDR2 SNEGSKA (reference sequence). In nucleotides, the CDR3 is TGCAGTGCTAGGAGGCAGTCAAGCTCCTACGAGCAGTACTTC. This gives the protein CSARRQSSSYEQYF.

There are a few counts of this clonotype. The chain recombines TRBV7-9 with TRBJ1-2; D possibly corresponds to TRBD1 (6 bases). Trimming left V 2 bases short and J 4 bases short, with 8 bases between. The germline V gene has CDR1 SEHNR and CDR2 FQNEAQ (reference sequence). This CDR3 is 13 amino acids long. The CDR3 is CASSLQGPYGYTF. As DNA, the CDR3 is TGTGCCAGCAGCTTACAGGGGCCCTATGGCTACACCTTC.

CDR3 sequence (DNA): TGTGCCAGGGGTGAAGCTTTCTTT. Encoded protein: CARGEAFF. The chain has TRBV2 and TRBJ1-1; D is ambiguous. The CDR3 covers 8 residues. Germline V gene sequence: CDR1 SNHLY, CDR2 FYNNEI. Trimming removed 9 bases at V and 7 bases at J, with 3 bases between.

The J gene is TRBJ2-1, the V gene TRBV4-1; a weak D match, TRBD2 (5 bases). Trimming took 7 bases from V and 8 from J, leaving 18 bases between them. The CDR3 is 14 residues long. CDR1 is MGHRA and CDR2 is YSYEKL in the germline V gene. The CDR3 DNA reads TGCGCCAGCACCTCGGGAAACTTGGGCGATGAGCAGTTCTTC. This codes for CASTSGNLGDEQFF.

J is TRBJ2-2 and V is TRBV5-1; D unclear. The CDR3 contains 14 residues. V dropped 4 bases and J dropped 4 bases, with 11 bases sitting between them. Germline values: CDR1 SGHRS, CDR2 YFSETQ. As DNA, the CDR3 is TGCGCCAGCAGCCAACTGACGTTCACCGGGGAGCTGTTTTTT. As protein: CASSQLTFTGELFF.

The chain is built from TRBV6-5 and TRBJ2-5; TRBD1 matches at 7 bases. V was clipped by 2 bases and J by 4 bases; unmatched bases: 7. The CDR3 consists of 15 residues. From germline, CDR1 is MNHEY and CDR2 SVGAGI. As DNA, the CDR3 is TGTGCCAGCAGTTACCTTAAGACAGGGCGAGAGACCCAGTACTTC. It is translated as CASSYLKTGRETQYF.

V gene TRBV20-1 combines with J gene TRBJ1-5, with TRBD1 matching over 7 bases. CDR1 and CDR2 from the germline V gene are DFQATT and SNEGSKA (reference sequence). J gave up 0 bases and V 3 bases, and 5 bases lay outside the gene matches. The CDR3 sequence is 15 residues long. For the CDR3, the DNA is TGCAGTGCTAGTGTCGGGACAGATAGCAATCAGCCCCAGCATTTT. Translating gives CSASVGTDSNQPQHF.

This rearrangement joins TRBV19 to TRBJ2-3; 12 nucleotides match TRBD2. CDR1 and CDR2 (germline): LNHDA, SQIVND (reference sequence). CDR3 length: 16 residues. V gave up 8 bases and J gave up 0 bases; unmatched junction bases: 6. The CDR3 is CASRWTSGISTDTQYF. CDR3 nucleotide sequence: TGTGCCAGTCGATGGACTAGCGGGATTAGCACAGATACGCAGTATTTT.

The sample holds a few counts of this clonotype. The V and J genes are TRBV6-1 and TRBJ2-5, with 8 bases identical to TRBD1. CDR1 is MNHNS, CDR2 SASEGT, per germline. V shed 8 bases, J shed 4 bases, and the junction held 12 bases outside the gene matches. The CDR3 loop spans 15 amino acids. CDR3 coding DNA: TGTGCCAGCGCTGGCCCAGGGGGCAGGGGAGAGACCCAGTACTTC. Translating gives CASAGPGGRGETQYF.

CDR3 residues: CASARGYEQYF. The CDR3 coding sequence is TGTGCCAGCGCCAGGGGCTACGAGCAGTACTTC. The V and J genes are TRBV6-1 and TRBJ2-7; the D gene is possibly TRBD1 (6 bases). V was pared by 8 bases and J by 3 bases, with 8 bases between. Germline CDR1 and CDR2: MNHNS and SASEGT. This CDR3 spans 11 amino acids.

The chain carries TRBV6-1 and TRBJ2-2, with D tentatively TRBD2 (5 bases). V was trimmed by 5 bases and J by 7 bases, leaving 8 bases between them. CDR3 length: 12 amino acids. From germline, CDR1 is MNHNS and CDR2 SASEGT. CDR3 loop: CASSTGGGELFF. CDR3 DNA sequence: TGTGCCAGCAGTACCGGAGGCGGGGAGCTGTTTTTT.

The rearrangement links TRBV19 to TRBJ2-1; D is undetermined. Germline CDR1 reads LNHDA; CDR2 reads SQIVND (reference sequence). This CDR3 is 14 amino acids long. Trimming took off 5 bases at V and 4 bases at J, with 12 bases between the two ends. CDR3 sequence: CASSVLARYNEQFF. The DNA for the CDR3 is TGTGCCAGTAGTGTCTTAGCTCGGTACAATGAGCAGTTCTTC.

This clonotype turned up a few times. J is TRBJ1-2 and V is TRBV19; D is uncertain. This CDR3 contains 15 residues. Germline CDR1 reads LNHDA; CDR2 reads SQIVND (reference sequence). Trimming removed 1 base at V and 0 bases at J, with 9 bases between. Here the CDR3 reads CASSIADGTNYGYTF. CDR3 DNA: TGTGCCAGTAGTATAGCTGACGGAACTAACTATGGCTACACCTTC.